This T cell receptor (beta chain) was retrieved from a study of T cells expressing NK-cell markers. TCRdb re-called the 5' RACE reads; every CDR3 protein appears as one record, without DNA. The sample holds under 200,000 distinct CDR3 sequences. Germline V CDR1 and CDR2: SGHTA, FQGNSA. The CDR3 extends over 15 amino acids. This receptor was taken from a woman aged 18 to 75 in good health. Sequences were obtained from blood T cells: a sorted CD56 or NKG2C T cell subset, CD4+ or CD8+ T cells, or bulk PBMC T cells (not recorded which). V and J are TRBV7-2 and TRBJ1-2. The CDR3: CASSLGEGGAGGYTF. The whole variable domain, remainder taken from reference TRBV7-2 and TRBJ1-2, is GAGVSQSPSNKVTEKGKDVELRCDPISGHTALYWYRQSLGQGLEFLIYFQGNSAPDKSGLPSDRFSAERTGGSVSTLTIQRTQQEDSAVYLCASSLGEGGAGGYTFGSGTRLTVV.